The source of this T cell receptor beta chain is a study of cytomegalovirus exposure and HLA in healthy donors. Study-wide results and limits: Fewer N-insertions (relative to the roughly 660-donor mean) were reportedly seen in an Asian-associated ancestry cluster in a later analysis.

With V trimmed by 5 bases and J by 3 bases, 10 bases remained unmatched. The CDR3 has 16 amino acids. The germline V gene encodes CDR1 WSHSY and CDR2 SAAADI. This PCR relied on a set of 60 Vbeta primers and 13 Jbeta primers. TCRdb's table, derived via immunoSEQ multiplex PCR, lists solely in-frame clones and lacks some. The table shows about 200,000 clones, with 82% occurring only once. Points on this clone: Its specificity is not known.

The receptor was derived from a boy younger than 10 in good health and CMV-seronegative. The genes are TRBV10-2 and TRBJ2-1, with 7 nucleotides matching TRBD2. Sequences were obtained from PBMCs. CDR3 DNA sequence: TGCGCCAGCAGTCCGACTAGCATCAGTGGCTACAATGAGCAGTTCTTC. Its protein product is CASSPTSISGYNEQFF.